This TCR beta chain was obtained from a study of cytomegalovirus exposure and HLA in healthy donors. The V gene's germline CDR1 is LNHDA and CDR2 SQIVND (reference sequence). Deletions cut 7 bases from V and 2 bases from J, with 15 bases between. The CDR3 sequence is 16 residues long. Study observations and caveats: When analyzed later, a missense DCLRE1C variant was found to be linked to TCR beta V- and J-gene trimming. The study reported that TCR beta sequences accurately predicted HLA-A and HLA-B alleles in most subjects.

With regard to this clone: Its antigen is unknown.

Researchers ran the PCR with 60 Vbeta and 13 Jbeta primers. The data were produced by immunoSEQ multiplex PCR, yet TCRdb's version contains in-frame clones alone and is incomplete. The sample lists about 170,000 clones; around 72% were seen once. J is TRBJ2-6 and V is TRBV19; maybe TRBD1 (5 bases). The receptor was derived from a man in his forties in good health and CMV-seropositive. Sequenced input: PBMCs. CDR3 region: CASNQAGLAGANVLTF. The CDR3 coding sequence is TGTGCCAGTAATCAGGCAGGGCTCGCTGGGGCCAACGTCCTGACTTTC.